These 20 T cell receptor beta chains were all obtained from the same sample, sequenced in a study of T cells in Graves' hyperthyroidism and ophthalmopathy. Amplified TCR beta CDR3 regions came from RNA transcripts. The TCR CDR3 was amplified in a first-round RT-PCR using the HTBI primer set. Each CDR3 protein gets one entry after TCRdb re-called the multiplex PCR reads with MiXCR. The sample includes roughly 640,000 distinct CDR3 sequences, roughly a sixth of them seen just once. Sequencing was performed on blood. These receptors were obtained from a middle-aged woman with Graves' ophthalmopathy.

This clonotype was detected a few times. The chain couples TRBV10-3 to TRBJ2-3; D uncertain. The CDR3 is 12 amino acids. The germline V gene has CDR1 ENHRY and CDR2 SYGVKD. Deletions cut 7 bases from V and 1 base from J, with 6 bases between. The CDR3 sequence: CAINTGTDTQYF. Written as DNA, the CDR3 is TGTGCCATCAACACAGGCACAGATACGCAGTATTTT.

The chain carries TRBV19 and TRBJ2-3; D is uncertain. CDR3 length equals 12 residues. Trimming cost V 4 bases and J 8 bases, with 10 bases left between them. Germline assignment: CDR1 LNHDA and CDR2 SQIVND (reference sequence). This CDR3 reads CASSTGLTTQYF. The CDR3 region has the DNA TGTGCCAGTAGTACCGGTCTGACTACGCAGTATTTT.

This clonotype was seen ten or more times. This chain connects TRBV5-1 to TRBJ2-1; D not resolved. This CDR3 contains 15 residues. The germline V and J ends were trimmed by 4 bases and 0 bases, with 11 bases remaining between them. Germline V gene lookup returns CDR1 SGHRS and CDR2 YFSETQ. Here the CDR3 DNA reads TGCGCCAGCAGCGCCGACTGGAGCTCCTACAATGAGCAGTTCTTC. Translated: CASSADWSSYNEQFF.

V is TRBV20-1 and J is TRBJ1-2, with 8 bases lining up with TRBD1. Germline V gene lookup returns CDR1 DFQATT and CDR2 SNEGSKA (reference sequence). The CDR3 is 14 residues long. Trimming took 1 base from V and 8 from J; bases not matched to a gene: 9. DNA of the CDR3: TGCAGTGCTAGAGGTGGACAGGGCGTCGGGGGCTACACCTTC. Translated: CSARGGQGVGGYTF.

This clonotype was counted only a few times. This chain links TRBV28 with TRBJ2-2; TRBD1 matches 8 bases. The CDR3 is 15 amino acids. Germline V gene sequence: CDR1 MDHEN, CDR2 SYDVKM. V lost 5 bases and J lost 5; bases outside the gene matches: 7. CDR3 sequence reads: CASSPRGLRTGELFF. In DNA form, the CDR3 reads TGTGCCAGCAGTCCCAGGGGGCTGAGGACCGGGGAGCTGTTTTTT.

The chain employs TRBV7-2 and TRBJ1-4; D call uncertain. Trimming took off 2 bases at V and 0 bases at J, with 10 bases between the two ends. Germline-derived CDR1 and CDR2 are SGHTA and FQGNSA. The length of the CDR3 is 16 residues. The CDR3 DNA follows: TGTGCCAGCAGCTTAACGCCAGTTGCAACTAATGAAAAACTGTTTTTT. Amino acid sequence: CASSLTPVATNEKLFF. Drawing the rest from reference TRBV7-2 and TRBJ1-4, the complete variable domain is GAGVSQSPSNKVTEKGKDVELRCDPISGHTALYWYRQSLGQGLEFLIYFQGNSAPDKSGLPSDRFSAERTGGSVSTLTIQRTQQEDSAVYLCASSLTPVATNEKLFFGSGTQLSVL.

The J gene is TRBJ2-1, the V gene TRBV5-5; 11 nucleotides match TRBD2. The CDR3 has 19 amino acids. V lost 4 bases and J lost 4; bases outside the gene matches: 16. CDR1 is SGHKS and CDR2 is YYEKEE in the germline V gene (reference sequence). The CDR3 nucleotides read TGTGCCAGCAGCCGCGAGGGGCTAGCGGGGGGATCTACTTACAATGAGCAGTTCTTC. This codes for CASSREGLAGGSTYNEQFF.

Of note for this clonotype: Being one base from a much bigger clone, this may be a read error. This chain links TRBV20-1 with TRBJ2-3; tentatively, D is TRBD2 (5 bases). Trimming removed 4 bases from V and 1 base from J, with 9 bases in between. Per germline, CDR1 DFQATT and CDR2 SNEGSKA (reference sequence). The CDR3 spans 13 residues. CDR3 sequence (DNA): TGCAGTGCTAATAACGGGGGCACAGATACGCAGTATTTT. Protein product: CSANNGGTDTQYF.

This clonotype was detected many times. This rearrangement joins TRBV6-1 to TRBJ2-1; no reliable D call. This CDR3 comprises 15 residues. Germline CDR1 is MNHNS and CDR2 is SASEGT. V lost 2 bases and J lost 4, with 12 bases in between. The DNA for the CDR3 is TGTGCCAGCAGTGAAAAGGCAGGAGTTTACAATGAGCAGTTCTTC. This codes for CASSEKAGVYNEQFF.

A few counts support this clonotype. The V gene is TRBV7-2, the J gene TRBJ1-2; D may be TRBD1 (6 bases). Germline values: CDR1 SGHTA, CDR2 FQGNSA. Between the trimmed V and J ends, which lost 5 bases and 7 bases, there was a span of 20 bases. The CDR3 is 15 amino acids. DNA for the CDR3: TGTGCCAGCAGCAATAGGGGGGGGGCAGCCGGTGGCTACACCTTC. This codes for CASSNRGGAAGGYTF.

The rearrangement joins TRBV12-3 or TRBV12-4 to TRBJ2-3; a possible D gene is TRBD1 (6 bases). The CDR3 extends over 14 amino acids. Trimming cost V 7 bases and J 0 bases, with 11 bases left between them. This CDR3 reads CASTNGQSTDTQYF. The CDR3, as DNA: TGTGCCAGCACCAACGGACAGAGCACAGATACGCAGTATTTT.

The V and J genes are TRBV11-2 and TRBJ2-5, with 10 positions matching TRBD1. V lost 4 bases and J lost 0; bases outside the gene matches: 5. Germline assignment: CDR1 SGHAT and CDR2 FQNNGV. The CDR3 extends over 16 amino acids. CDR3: CASSSWDRGDQETQYF. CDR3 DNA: TGTGCCAGCAGCTCATGGGACAGGGGAGACCAAGAGACCCAGTACTTC. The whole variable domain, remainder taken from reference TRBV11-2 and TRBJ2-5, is EAGVAQSPRYKIIEKRQSVAFWCNPISGHATLYWYQQILGQGPKLLIQFQNNGVVDDSQLPKDRFSAERLKGVDSTLKIQPAKLEDSAVYLCASSSWDRGDQETQYFGPGTRLLVL.

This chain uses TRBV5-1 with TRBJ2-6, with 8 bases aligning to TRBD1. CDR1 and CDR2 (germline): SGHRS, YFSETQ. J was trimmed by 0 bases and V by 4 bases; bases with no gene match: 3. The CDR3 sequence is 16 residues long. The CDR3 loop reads CASSIDRGSGANVLTF. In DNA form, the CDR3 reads TGCGCCAGCAGCATCGACAGGGGCTCTGGGGCCAACGTCCTGACTTTC. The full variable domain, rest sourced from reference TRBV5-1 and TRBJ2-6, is KAGVTQTPRYLIKTRGQQVTLSCSPISGHRSVSWYQQTPGQGLQFLFEYFSETQRNKGNFPGRFSGRQFSNSRSEMNVSTLELGDSALYLCASSIDRGSGANVLTFGAGSRLTVL.

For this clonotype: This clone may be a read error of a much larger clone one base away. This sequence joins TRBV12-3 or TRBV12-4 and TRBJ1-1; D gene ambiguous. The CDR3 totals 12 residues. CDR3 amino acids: CASSLGVIEALF. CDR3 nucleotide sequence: TGTGCCAGCAGTTTAGGGGTTATTGAAGCTCTCTTT.

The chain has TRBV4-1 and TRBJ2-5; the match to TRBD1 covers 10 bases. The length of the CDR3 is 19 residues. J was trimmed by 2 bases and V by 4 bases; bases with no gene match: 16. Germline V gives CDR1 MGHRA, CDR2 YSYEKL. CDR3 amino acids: CASSRERQGASGVQETQYF. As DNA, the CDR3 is TGCGCCAGCAGCCGGGAAAGACAGGGGGCCAGCGGGGTTCAAGAGACCCAGTACTTC.

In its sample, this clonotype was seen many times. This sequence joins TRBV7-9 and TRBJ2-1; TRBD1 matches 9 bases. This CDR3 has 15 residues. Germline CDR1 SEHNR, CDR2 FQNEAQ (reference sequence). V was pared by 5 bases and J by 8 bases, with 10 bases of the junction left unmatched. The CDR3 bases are TGTGCCAGCAGCCAGGGTGGGACAGGGTACGATGAGCAGTTCTTC. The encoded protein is CASSQGGTGYDEQFF.

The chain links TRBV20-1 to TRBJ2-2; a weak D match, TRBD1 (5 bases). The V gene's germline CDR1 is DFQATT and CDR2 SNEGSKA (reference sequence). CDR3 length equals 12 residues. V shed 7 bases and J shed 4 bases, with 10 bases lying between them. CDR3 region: CSGSRATGELFF. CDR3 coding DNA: TGCAGTGGTAGCAGGGCCACCGGGGAGCTGTTTTTT.

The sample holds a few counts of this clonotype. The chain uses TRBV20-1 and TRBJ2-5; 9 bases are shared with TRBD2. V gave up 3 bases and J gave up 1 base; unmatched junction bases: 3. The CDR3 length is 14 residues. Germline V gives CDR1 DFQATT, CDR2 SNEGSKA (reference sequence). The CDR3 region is CSASSGGTQETQYF. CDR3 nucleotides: TGCAGTGCTAGTAGCGGGGGAACCCAAGAGACCCAGTACTTC.

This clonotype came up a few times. CDR3 protein: CASSLIPSSETQYF. The CDR3 DNA reads as TGCGCCAGCAGCTTGATCCCCAGTTCGGAGACCCAGTACTTC. J is TRBJ2-5 and V is TRBV5-1; D is unclear. The CDR3 sequence is 14 residues long. Per germline, CDR1 SGHRS and CDR2 YFSETQ. V gave up 1 base and J gave up 5 bases, with 12 bases separating them.

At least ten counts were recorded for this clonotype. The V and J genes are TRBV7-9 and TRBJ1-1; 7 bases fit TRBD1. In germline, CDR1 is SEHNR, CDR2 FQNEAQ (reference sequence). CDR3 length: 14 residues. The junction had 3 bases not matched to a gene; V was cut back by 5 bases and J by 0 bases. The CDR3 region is CASSIQGLNTEAFF. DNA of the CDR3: TGTGCCAGCAGCATACAGGGGTTGAACACTGAAGCTTTCTTT.